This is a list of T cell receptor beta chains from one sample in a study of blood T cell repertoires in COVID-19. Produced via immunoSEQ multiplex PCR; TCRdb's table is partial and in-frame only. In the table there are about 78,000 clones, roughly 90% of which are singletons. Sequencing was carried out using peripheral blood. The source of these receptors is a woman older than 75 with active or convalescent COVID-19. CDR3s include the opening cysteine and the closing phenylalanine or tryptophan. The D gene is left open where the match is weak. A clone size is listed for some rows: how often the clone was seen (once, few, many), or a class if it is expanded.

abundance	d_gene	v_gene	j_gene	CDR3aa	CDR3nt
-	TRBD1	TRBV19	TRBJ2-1	CASSSKSLGGQAPYNEQFF	TGTGCCAGTAGTTCAAAGTCGCTGGGGGGACAGGCCCCCTACAATGAGCAGTTCTTC
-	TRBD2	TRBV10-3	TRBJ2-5	CAIRTRQGGLAYQETQYF	TGTGCCATCAGAACTAGACAGGGTGGACTAGCGTATCAAGAGACCCAGTACTTC
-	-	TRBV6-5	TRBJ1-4	CASTERRGEKLFF	TGTGCCAGCACGGAGAGGCGGGGGGAAAAACTGTTTTTT
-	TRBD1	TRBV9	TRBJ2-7	CASSTFSTGGEQYF	TGTGCCAGCAGCACCTTTTCCACAGGGGGCGAGCAGTACTTC
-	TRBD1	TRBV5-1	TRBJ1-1	CASSLDRGITEAFF	TGCGCCAGCAGCTTAGACAGGGGGATCACTGAAGCTTTCTTT
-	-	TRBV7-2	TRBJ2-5	CASSLSSGVEETQYF	TGTGCCAGCAGCTTATCTTCAGGGGTGGAGGAGACCCAGTACTTC
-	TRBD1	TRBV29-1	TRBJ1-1	CSGGQGEVNTEAFF	TGCAGCGGTGGACAGGGGGAAGTGAACACTGAAGCTTTCTTT
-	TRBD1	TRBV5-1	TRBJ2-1	CASSEQGAFGLAAYNEQFF	TGCGCCAGCAGCGAACAGGGGGCTTTTGGGCTAGCGGCCTACAATGAGCAGTTCTTC
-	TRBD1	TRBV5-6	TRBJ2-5	CASSSPGQGPPWETQYF	TGTGCCAGCAGCTCACCGGGACAGGGGCCCCCATGGGAGACCCAGTACTTC
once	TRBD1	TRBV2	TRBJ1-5	CASRSGTDNQPQHF	TGTGCCAGCAGGTCCGGGACAGATAATCAGCCCCAGCATTTT
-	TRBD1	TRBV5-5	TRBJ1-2	CASSFGTEANYGYTF	TGTGCCAGCAGCTTCGGGACAGAAGCTAACTATGGCTACACCTTC
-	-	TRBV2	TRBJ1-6	CASRETVNNSPLHF	TGTGCCAGCAGGGAGACAGTAAATAATTCACCCCTCCACTTT
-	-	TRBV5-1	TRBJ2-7	CASSHRQGEQYF	TGCGCCAGCAGCCATCGGCAGGGAGAGCAGTACTTC
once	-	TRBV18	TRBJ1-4	CASSGGREKLFF	TGTGCCAGCTCGGGGGGGCGAGAAAAACTGTTTTTT